The text below deals with one TCR beta chain. A much larger clone is a single base away; this may be a read error. These data come from a study of blood T cell repertoires in COVID-19. Study in general: Acute and convalescent COVID-19 samples came from the United States, Italy and Spain.

The CDR3 is 13 residues long. With V trimmed by 6 bases and J by 0 bases, 0 bases remained unmatched. Symptom resolution, clearance, or two negative PCRs marked donors in Cohort 3 as recovered. Assay: immunoSEQ multiplex PCR; the TCRdb copy retains only in-frame clones and omits some. The data hold about 210,000 clones, with about 81% observed a single time. The sample comprised PBMCs or T cells enriched from blood (not recorded which). This sequence originates from a man aged 35 to 55 who had recovered from COVID-19. This rearrangement joins TRBV12-3 or TRBV12-4 to TRBJ1-1; 8 nucleotides line up with TRBD1. In DNA form, the CDR3 reads TGTGCCAGCAGGGGACAGGTGAACACTGAAGCTTTCTTT. Amino acid sequence: CASRGQVNTEAFF.